This passage covers 6 T cell receptor beta chains from one sample sequenced in a study of T-cell memory formation after mild COVID-19. From the 5' RACE reads, TCRdb called clonotypes with MiXCR, one entry per CDR3 protein. The repertoire holds about 110,000 distinct CDR3 sequences, about 17% seen once, with around 28% in the top ten. The source material was PBMCs or a T cell subset sorted from them (not recorded which). Receptor source: an adult woman who had mild COVID-19 (a few samples of this study predate the infection). Cell type and time point are not known.

This clonotype was counted once. The chain links TRBV5-1 to TRBJ2-7; 7 bases match TRBD1. Germline-derived CDR1 and CDR2 are SGHRS and YFSETQ. V trimming: 0 bases; J trimming: 6 bases; junction bases outside the gene matches: 6. The CDR3 consists of 14 residues. CDR3 bases: TGCGCCAGCAGCTTGGCCAAAGGGGGCAGCGAGCAGTACTTC. This encodes CASSLAKGGSEQYF.

In its sample, this clonotype was seen a few times. This chain joins TRBV12-3 or TRBV12-4 and TRBJ2-3, with 7 bases that match TRBD1. This CDR3 is 14 amino acids long. The trim removed 3 bases at V and 4 bases at J, leaving 4 bases unmatched. Here the CDR3 reads CASSLQGVADTQYF. The CDR3, as DNA: TGTGCCAGCAGTTTGCAGGGGGTCGCAGATACGCAGTATTTT.

This clonotype has only a few counts. V gene TRBV29-1 combines with J gene TRBJ2-7, with a weak D call TRBD1 (6 bases). Trimming cost V 5 bases and J 2 bases, with 13 bases left between them. Germline values: CDR1 SQVTM, CDR2 ANQGSEA. The CDR3 runs to 13 residues. The CDR3 bases are TGCAGCGTTAAAGGGGCAGGGGCCTACGAGCAGTACTTC. Its translation: CSVKGAGAYEQYF.

CDR3 residues: CASSSGGTGSGYGYTF. CDR3 nucleotides: TGTGCCAGCAGCTCCGGGGGGACAGGATCGGGCTATGGCTACACCTTC. The chain uses TRBV7-9 and TRBJ1-2; 8 bases line up with TRBD1. The ends lost 4 bases at V and 4 bases at J; junction bases unmatched: 11. This CDR3 is 16 amino acids long. CDR1 SEHNR and CDR2 FQNEAQ come from the germline V gene (reference sequence). The full variable domain, with the rest looked up from reference TRBV7-9 and TRBJ1-2, is DTGVSQNPRHKITKRGQNVTFRCDPISEHNRLYWYRQTLGQGPEFLTYFQNEAQLEKSRLLSDRFSAERPKGSFSTLEIQRTEQGDSAMYLCASSSGGTGSGYGYTFGSGTRLTVV.

The table lists this clonotype with many counts. The chain uses TRBV27 and TRBJ2-6; D remains ambiguous. V was clipped by 3 bases and J by 3 bases, with 3 bases between them. The germline gives CDR1 MNHEY, CDR2 SMNVEV (reference sequence). This CDR3 is built from 13 residues. CDR3 loop: CASSFGGANVLTF. The DNA for the CDR3 is TGTGCCAGCAGTTTTGGTGGGGCCAACGTCCTGACTTTC. Together with reference TRBV27 and TRBJ2-6, the CDR3 gives the full variable domain: EAQVTQNPRYLITVTGKKLTVTCSQNMNHEYMSWYRQDPGLGLRQIYYSMNVEVTDKGDVPEGYKVSRKEKRNFPLILESPSPNQTSLYFCASSFGGANVLTFGAGSRLTVL.

The CDR3 nucleotides are TGTGCCAGCAGTTTAGACGAGGTATCGGGCGAGCAGTACTTC. Its translation is CASSLDEVSGEQYF. The J gene is TRBJ2-7, the V gene TRBV6-2 or TRBV6-3, with D hard to call. The V and J ends lost 4 bases and 6 bases respectively, with 16 bases between them. Looked up from germline, CDR1 is MNHEY and CDR2 is SVGEGT. This CDR3 has 14 residues.